This T cell receptor (beta chain) was sequenced during a study of T cells after yellow fever vaccination. This clonotype appeared many times. Its antigen is unknown. The study, taken as a whole, reports: Weaker overall, the secondary response nonetheless peaked faster (day 5 versus 15).

The CDR3 extends over 12 amino acids. Germline assignment: CDR1 SGHTA and CDR2 FQGNSA. V was pared by 5 bases and J by 8 bases, with 10 bases between. TCRdb re-called the 5' RACE reads with MiXCR, one entry per CDR3 protein. The table has hundreds of thousands of distinct CDR3 sequences, around 3.6% seen once; the top ten hold 23%. This chain joins TRBV7-2 and TRBJ2-1; D possibly matches TRBD1 or TRBD2 (6 bases each). This sample comprised PBMCs, obtained on the day of the yellow fever booster vaccination. The clonotype originates from a man aged 18-30 years who received the YFV17D yellow fever vaccine. The CDR3 loop is CASSIRGDEQFF. The CDR3 nucleotides read TGTGCCAGCAGCATAAGGGGGGATGAGCAGTTCTTC.